The clone carrying this T cell receptor (beta chain) was found a few times. Antigen: not known. This entry is derived from a study of vaccination and CD4 T cells after COVID-19. Across the whole study: Overlapping SARS-CoV-2, HCoV-NL63, HCoV-OC43 and HCoV-229E spike peptides stimulated the cells.

The CDR3 is made up of 16 amino acids. The V segment lost 2 bases and the J segment 5 bases; nucleotides outside the gene matches: 8. The germline V gene encodes CDR1 SGDLS and CDR2 YYNGEE. Indicated treatment: 10-day PBMC culture with coronavirus spike peptide pools or control peptides (ViraFEST assay). The Oncomine TCR Beta short-read assay was applied to DNA of cultured CD4+ T cells. TCRdb recomputed calls from the PCR reads with MiXCR, one row per CDR3 protein. The repertoire has under 25,000 distinct CDR3 sequences, around 40% of them found once; the top ten carry approximately 10%. The sample consisted of CD4+ T cells from blood, cultured in vitro, taken after SARS-CoV-2 vaccination. The chain has TRBV9 and TRBJ2-5, with TRBD1 matching 11 bases. The TCR originated in a human donor who had recovered from COVID-19. The CDR3 nucleotides are TGTGCCAGCAGCGTTACCGGGACAGGGGGTATGGAGACCCAGTACTTC. Amino acids: CASSVTGTGGMETQYF.